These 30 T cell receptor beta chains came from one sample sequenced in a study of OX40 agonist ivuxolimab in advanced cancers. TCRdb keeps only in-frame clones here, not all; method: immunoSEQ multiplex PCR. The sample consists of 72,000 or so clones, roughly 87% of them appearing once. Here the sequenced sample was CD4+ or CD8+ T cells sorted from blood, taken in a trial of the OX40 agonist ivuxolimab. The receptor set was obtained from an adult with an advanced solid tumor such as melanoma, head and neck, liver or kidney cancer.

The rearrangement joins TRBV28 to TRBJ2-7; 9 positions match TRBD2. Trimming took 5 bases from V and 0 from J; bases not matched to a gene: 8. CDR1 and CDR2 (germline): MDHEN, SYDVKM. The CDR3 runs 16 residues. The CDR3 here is CASSPGTSTSSYEQYF. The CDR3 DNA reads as TGTGCCAGCAGTCCGGGGACTAGCACCAGCTCCTACGAGCAGTACTTC.

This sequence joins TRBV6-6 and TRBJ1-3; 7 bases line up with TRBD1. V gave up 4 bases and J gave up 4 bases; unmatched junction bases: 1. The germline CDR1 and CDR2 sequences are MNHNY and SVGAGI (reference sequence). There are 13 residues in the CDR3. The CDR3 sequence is CASSWGQGNTIYF. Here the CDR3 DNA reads TGTGCCAGCAGTTGGGGACAGGGAAACACCATATATTTT.

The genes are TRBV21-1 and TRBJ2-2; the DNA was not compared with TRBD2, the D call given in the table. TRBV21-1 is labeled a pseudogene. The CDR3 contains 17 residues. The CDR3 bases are TGTGCCAGCAGCTCCCGGCGGCGGGAACGGAACACCGGGGAGCTGTTTTTT. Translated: CASSSRRRERNTGELFF.

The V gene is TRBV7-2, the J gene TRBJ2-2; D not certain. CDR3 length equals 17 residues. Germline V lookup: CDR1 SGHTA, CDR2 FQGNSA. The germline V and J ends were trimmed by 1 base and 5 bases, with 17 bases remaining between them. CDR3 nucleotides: TGTGCCAGCAGCTTAGTCGCTTTGTGGCCTGGAACCGGGGAGCTGTTTTTT. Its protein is CASSLVALWPGTGELFF.

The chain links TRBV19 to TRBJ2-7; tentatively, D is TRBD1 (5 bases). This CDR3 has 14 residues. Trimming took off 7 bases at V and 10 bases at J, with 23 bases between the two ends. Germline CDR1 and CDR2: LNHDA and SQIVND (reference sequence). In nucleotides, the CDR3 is TGTGCCAGTACACAGATGGCAGGGTCTACGGACCAGTACTTC. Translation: CASTQMAGSTDQYF.

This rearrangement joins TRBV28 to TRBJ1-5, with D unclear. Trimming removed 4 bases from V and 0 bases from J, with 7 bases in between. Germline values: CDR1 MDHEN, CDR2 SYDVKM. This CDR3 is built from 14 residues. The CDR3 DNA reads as TGTGCCAGCAGTTACCCCGATAGCAATCAGCCCCAGCATTTT. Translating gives CASSYPDSNQPQHF.

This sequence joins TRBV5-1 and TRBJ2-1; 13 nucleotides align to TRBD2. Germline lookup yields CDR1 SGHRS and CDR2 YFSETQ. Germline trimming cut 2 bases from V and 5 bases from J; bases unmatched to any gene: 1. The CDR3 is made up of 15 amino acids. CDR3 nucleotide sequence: TGCGCCAGCAGCTTTACTAGCGGGAGGGACAATGAGCAGTTCTTC. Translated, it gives CASSFTSGRDNEQFF.

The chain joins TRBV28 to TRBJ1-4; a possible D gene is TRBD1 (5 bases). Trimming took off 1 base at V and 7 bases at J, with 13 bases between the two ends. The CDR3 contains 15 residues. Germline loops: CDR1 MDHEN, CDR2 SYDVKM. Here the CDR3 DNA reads TGTGCCAGCAGTTTATTGGTGTCAGGGACTGAAAAACTGTTTTTT. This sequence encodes CASSLLVSGTEKLFF.

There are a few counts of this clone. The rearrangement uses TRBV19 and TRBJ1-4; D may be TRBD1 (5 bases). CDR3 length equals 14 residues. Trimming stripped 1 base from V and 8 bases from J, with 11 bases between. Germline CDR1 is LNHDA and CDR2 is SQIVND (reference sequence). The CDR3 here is CASSIGGVREKLFF. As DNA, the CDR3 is TGTGCCAGTAGTATAGGGGGGGTTCGAGAAAAACTGTTTTTT. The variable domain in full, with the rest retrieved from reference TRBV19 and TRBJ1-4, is DGGITQSPKYLFRKEGQNVTLSCEQNLNHDAMYWYRQDPGQGLRLIYYSQIVNDFQKGDIAEGYSVSREKKESFPLTVTSAQKNPTAFYLCASSIGGVREKLFFGSGTQLSVL.

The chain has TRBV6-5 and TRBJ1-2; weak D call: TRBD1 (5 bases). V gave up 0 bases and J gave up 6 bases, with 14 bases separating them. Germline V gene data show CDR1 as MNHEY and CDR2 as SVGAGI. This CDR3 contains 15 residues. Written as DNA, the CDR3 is TGTGCCAGCAGTTACTCCGAAGACAGTTGGGATGGCTACACCTTC. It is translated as CASSYSEDSWDGYTF.

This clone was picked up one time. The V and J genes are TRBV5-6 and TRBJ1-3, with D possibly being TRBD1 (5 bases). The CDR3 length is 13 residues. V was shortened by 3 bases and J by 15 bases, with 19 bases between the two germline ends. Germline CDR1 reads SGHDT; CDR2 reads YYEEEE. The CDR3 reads CASSSQEGWRRYF. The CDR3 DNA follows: TGTGCCAGCAGCTCGCAGGAGGGGTGGAGGAGATATTTT.

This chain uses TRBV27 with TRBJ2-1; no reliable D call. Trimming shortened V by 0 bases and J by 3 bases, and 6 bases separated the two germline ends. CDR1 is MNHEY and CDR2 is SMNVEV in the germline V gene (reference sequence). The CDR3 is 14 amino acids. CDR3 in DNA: TGTGCCAGCAGTTTATCGGGCAGCTACAATGAGCAGTTCTTC. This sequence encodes CASSLSGSYNEQFF.

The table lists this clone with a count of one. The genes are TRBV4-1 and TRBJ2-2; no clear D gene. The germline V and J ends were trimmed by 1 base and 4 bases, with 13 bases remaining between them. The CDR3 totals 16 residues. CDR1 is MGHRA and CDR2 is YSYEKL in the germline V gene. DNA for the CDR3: TGCGCCAGCAGCCAAGCCACCTCGGTCAGCACCGGGGAGCTGTTTTTT. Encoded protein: CASSQATSVSTGELFF.

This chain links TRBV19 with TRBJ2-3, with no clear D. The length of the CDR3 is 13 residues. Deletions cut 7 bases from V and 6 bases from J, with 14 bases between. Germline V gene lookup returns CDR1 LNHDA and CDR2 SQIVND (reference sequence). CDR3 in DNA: TGTGCCAGTATCTCCCGACACACGGATACGCAGTATTTT. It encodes CASISRHTDTQYF. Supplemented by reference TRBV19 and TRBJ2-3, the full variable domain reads DGGITQSPKYLFRKEGQNVTLSCEQNLNHDAMYWYRQDPGQGLRLIYYSQIVNDFQKGDIAEGYSVSREKKESFPLTVTSAQKNPTAFYLCASISRHTDTQYFGPGTRLTVL.

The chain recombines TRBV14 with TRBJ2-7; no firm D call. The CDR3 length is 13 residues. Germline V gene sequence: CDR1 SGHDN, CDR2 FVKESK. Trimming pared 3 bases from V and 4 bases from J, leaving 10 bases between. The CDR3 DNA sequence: TGTGCCAGCAGCCACTCAGGCCCGTACGAGCAGTACTTC. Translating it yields CASSHSGPYEQYF.

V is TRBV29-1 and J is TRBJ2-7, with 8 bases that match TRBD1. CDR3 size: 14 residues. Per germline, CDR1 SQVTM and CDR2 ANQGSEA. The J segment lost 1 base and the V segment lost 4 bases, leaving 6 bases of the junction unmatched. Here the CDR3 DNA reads TGCAGCGTTGGGAGACAGGGGCATTCCTACGAGCAGTACTTC. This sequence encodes CSVGRQGHSYEQYF.

As DNA, the CDR3 is TGCAGCGTTGATACAGGGATAGATGGCTACACCTTC. This gives the protein CSVDTGIDGYTF. The genes are TRBV29-1 and TRBJ1-2; possibly TRBD1 for D (6 bases). The ends were cut back, 3 bases at V and 6 bases at J, with 11 bases in the middle. The CDR3 consists of 12 residues. CDR1 SQVTM and CDR2 ANQGSEA come from the germline V gene.

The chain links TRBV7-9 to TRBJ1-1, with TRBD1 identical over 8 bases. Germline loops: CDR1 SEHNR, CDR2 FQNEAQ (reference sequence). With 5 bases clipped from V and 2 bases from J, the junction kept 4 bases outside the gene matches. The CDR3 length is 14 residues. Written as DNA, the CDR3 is TGTGCCAGCAGCAAGGACAGGGACAACACTGAAGCTTTCTTT. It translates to CASSKDRDNTEAFF.

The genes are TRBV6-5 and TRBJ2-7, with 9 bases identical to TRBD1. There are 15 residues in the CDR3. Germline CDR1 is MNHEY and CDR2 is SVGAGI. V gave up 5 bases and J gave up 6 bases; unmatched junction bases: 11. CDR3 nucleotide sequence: TGTGCCAGCAGTACCTATAGGACAGGGGTTGCCGAGCAGTACTTC. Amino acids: CASSTYRTGVAEQYF.

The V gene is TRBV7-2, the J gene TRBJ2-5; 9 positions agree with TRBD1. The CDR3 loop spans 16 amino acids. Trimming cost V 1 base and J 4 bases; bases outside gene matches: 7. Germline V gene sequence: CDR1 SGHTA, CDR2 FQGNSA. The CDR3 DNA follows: TGTGCCAGCAGCTTAGGTGCCGGGACAGGGCGAGAGACCCAGTACTTC. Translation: CASSLGAGTGRETQYF.

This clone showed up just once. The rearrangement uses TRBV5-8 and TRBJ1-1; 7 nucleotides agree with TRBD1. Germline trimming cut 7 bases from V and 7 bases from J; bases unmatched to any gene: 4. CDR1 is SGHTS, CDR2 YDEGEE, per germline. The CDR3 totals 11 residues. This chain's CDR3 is CASGRDSEAFF. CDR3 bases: TGTGCCAGCGGTAGGGACAGTGAAGCTTTCTTT.

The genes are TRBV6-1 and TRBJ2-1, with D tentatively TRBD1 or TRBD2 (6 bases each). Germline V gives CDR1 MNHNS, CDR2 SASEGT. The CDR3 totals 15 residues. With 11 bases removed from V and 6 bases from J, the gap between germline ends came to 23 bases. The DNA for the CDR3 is TGTGCCGGACGACAGGAGGGAATCGCCCCCAATGAGCAGTTCTTC. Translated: CAGRQEGIAPNEQFF.

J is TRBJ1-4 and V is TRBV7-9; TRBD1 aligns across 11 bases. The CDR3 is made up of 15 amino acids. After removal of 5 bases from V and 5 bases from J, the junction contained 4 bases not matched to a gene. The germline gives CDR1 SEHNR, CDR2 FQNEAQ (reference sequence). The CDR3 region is CASSPRDRGNEKLFF. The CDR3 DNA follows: TGTGCCAGCAGCCCGCGGGACAGGGGGAATGAAAAACTGTTTTTT.

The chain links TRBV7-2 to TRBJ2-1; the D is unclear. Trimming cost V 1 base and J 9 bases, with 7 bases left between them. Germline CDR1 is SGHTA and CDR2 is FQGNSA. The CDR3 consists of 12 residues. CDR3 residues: CASSLDLGEQFF. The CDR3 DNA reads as TGTGCCAGCAGCTTAGATCTGGGTGAGCAGTTCTTC.

CDR3 region: CASSFLAGGLNSYEQYF. DNA for the CDR3: TGTGCCAGCAGTTTTCTAGCGGGAGGCCTTAATTCCTACGAGCAGTACTTC. V and J are TRBV28 and TRBJ2-7, with 11 bases that match TRBD2. The CDR3 sequence is 17 residues long. Trimming removed 3 bases from V and 1 base from J; junction bases left unmatched: 8. CDR1 is MDHEN and CDR2 is SYDVKM in the germline V gene.

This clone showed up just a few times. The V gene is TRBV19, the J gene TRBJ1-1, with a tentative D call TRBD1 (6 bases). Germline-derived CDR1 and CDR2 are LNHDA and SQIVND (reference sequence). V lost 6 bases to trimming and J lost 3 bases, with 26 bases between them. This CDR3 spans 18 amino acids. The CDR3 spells CASRGGLVGTLAYTEAFF. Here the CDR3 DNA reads TGTGCCAGTAGAGGGGGACTTGTGGGGACTTTAGCGTACACTGAAGCTTTCTTT.

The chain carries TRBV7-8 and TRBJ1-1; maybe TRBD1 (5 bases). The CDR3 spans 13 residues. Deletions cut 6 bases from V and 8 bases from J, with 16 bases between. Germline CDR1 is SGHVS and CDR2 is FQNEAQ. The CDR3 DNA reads TGTGCCAGCAGACCATTTAGATCAGGGGAAGCTTTCTTT. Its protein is CASRPFRSGEAFF.

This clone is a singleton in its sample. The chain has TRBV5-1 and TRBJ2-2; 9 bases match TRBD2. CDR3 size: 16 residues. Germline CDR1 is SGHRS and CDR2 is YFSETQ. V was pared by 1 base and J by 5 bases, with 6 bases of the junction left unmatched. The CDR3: CASSLRASGNTGELFF. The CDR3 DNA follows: TGCGCCAGCAGCTTGCGTGCTAGCGGGAATACCGGGGAGCTGTTTTTT.

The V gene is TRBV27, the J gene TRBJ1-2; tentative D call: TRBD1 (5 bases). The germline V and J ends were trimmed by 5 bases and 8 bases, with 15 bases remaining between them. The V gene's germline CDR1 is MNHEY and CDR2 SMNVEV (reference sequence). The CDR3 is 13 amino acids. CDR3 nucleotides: TGTGCCAGCAGTCCGCGCGGGGAGGGGGGCTACACCTTC. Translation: CASSPRGEGGYTF.

CDR3: CASSQVQRREWNTEAFF. The CDR3 bases are TGTGCCAGCAGCCAAGTACAGCGTCGGGAATGGAACACTGAAGCTTTCTTT. The J gene is TRBJ1-1, the V gene TRBV14; D gene uncertain. CDR1 is SGHDN and CDR2 is FVKESK in the germline V gene. The CDR3 covers 17 residues. The ends were cut back, 1 base at V and 1 base at J, with 16 bases in the middle.